This T cell receptor (beta chain) was sequenced for a study of T cell responses to AZD1222 COVID-19 vaccine. Profiled with immunoSEQ multiplex PCR; TCRdb holds only in-frame clones, not every one. The table shows approximately 120,000 clones, with around 90% occurring only once. Germline V lookup: CDR1 SGHNT, CDR2 YYREEE (reference sequence). The V segment lost 4 bases and the J segment 2 bases; nucleotides outside the gene matches: 7. The CDR3 has 15 residues. This material consisted of peripheral blood, taken 28 days after the second AZD1222 dose. This receptor was identified in an adult who received the AZD1222 COVID-19 vaccine. This chain uses TRBV5-4 with TRBJ2-5; 8 positions agree with TRBD2. CDR3 nucleotide sequence: TGTGCCAGCAGCCCGGGGGGGGCCCGGCAAGAGACCCAGTACTTC. It translates to CASSPGGARQETQYF.